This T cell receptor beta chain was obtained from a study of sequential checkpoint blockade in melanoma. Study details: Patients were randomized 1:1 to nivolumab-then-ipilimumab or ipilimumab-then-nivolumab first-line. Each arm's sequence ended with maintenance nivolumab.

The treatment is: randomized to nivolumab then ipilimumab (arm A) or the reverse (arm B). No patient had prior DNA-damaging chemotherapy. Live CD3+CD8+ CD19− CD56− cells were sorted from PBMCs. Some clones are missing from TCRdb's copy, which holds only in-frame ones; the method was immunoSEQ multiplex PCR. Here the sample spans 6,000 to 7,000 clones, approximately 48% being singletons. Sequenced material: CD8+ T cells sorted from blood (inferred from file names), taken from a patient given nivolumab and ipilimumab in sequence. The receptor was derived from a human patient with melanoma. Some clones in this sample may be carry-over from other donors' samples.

The CDR3 loop reads CASSLPLDRNEQYF. In DNA, the CDR3 is TGTGCCAGCAGCTTACCCCTAGACAGGAACGAGCAGTACTTC. V usage is TRBV6-5 and J usage is TRBJ2-7; maybe TRBD1 (6 bases). Germline values: CDR1 MNHEY, CDR2 SVGAGI. The CDR3 has 14 residues. Trimming stripped 6 bases from V and 5 bases from J, with 17 bases between.